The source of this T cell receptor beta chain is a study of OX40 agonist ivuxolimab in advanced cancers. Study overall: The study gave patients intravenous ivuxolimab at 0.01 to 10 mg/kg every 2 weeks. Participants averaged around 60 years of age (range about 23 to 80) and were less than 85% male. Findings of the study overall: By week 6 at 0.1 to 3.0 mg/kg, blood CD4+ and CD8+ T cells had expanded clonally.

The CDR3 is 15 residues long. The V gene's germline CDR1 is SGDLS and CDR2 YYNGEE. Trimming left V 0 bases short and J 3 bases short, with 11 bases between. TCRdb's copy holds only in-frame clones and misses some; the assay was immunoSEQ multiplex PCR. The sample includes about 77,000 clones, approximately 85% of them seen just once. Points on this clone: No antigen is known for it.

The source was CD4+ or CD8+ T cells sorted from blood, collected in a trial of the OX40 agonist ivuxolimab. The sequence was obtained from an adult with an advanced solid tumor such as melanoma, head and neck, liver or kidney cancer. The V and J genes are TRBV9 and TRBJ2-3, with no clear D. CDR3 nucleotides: TGTGCCAGCAGCGTAGACGTGGCCGGTACAGATACGCAGTATTTT. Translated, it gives CASSVDVAGTDTQYF.